The source of this TCR beta chain is a study of blood T cell repertoires in COVID-19. Study-wide context: Donors in the United States, Italy and Spain gave samples during acute or convalescent COVID-19. PBMCs, B-cell-depleted T cells, or T cells provided the cDNA or gDNA that made up the material.

Methods used by the authors: Scientists estimated how many nucleated cells there were by amplifying reference gene primers. Assay: immunoSEQ multiplex PCR; the TCRdb copy retains only in-frame clones and omits some. V and J calls plus clone size are reproduced from that table; the DNA served to infer D and trimming. Here the sample spans roughly 300,000 clones, roughly 83% being singletons. The sequence was collected from a woman in her 50s with acute or convalescent COVID-19. Input material: peripheral blood.

CDR3 bases: TGTGCCACCTCCCTAGCGGGAGTGGCCCCCTACGAGCAGTACTTC. Amino acid sequence: CATSLAGVAPYEQYF. This chain links TRBV6-5 with TRBJ2-7; 10 positions match TRBD2. This CDR3 contains 15 residues. Per germline, CDR1 MNHEY and CDR2 SVGAGI. Trimming took 10 bases from V and 2 from J; bases not matched to a gene: 11.